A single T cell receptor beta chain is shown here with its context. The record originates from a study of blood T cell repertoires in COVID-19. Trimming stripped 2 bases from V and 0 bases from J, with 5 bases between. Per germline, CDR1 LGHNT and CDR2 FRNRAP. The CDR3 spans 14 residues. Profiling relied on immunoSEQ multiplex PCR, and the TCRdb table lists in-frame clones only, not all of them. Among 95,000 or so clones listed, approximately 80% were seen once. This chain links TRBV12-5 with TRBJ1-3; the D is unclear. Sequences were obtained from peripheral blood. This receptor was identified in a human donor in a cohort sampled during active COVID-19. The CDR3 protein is CASGLRLSGNTIYF. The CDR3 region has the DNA TGTGCTAGTGGTTTGAGACTCTCTGGAAACACCATATATTTT.